This T cell receptor beta chain was found in a study of graft-versus-host responses after intestinal transplantation. For the study at large: Each recipient received a multivisceral, liver-intestinal, or isolated intestinal graft. Each recipient received anti-thymocyte globulin induction, then tacrolimus and steroids for three to four years.

Study-wide results and caveats: GvH clones appeared in recipient marrow, some first in ileum or blood. Allografts of one patient group, those with graft-donor T cell macrochimerism, had high graft-versus-host to host-versus-graft clonal ratios.

A single count supports this clone. As yet, its antigen is unknown. Repertoires were generated with immunoSEQ multiplex PCR, while TCRdb's copy carries only in-frame clones and drops some. Altogether approximately 8,200 clones are present, approximately 97% being singletons, with the ten largest covering around 0.23%. The source material was PBMCs, sampled 23 days after intestinal transplant. The receptor's source is a human patient who received an intestinal transplant, so some T cells may come from the graft donor.

This chain's CDR3 is CAWGQGTEQYF. CDR3 nucleotides: TGTGCCTGGGGACAGGGGACCGAGCAGTACTTC. The V and J genes are TRBV30 and TRBJ2-7; TRBD1 aligns across 9 bases. The V segment lost 5 bases and the J segment 6 bases; nucleotides outside the gene matches: 2. The germline CDR1 and CDR2 sequences are GTSNPN and SVGIG (reference sequence). The CDR3 is 11 residues long.